This T cell receptor (beta chain) appears in the sequencing data of a study of T cell responses to AZD1222 COVID-19 vaccine. Notes on this clone: Antigen unknown.

The protocol was immunoSEQ multiplex PCR, while the TCRdb copy is restricted to in-frame clones and leaves out a portion. The sample yields approximately 140,000 clones, about nine tenths seen once. The CDR3 contains 15 residues. V was trimmed by 1 base and J by 4 bases, leaving 11 bases between them. Germline CDR1 and CDR2: SEHNR and FQNEAQ (reference sequence). Overall study results and limits: Spike regions recognized by vaccine-associated CD4 TCRs spanned the protein, led by 160-218 and 743-854. Most donors were white British and more were female, and clonal diversity was possibly underestimated. Receipt of two AZD1222 doses was followed by a rise in Spike-specific TCR breadth and depth.

The chain is built from TRBV7-9 and TRBJ2-1, with a tentative D call TRBD2 (6 bases). This sequence originates from an adult who received the AZD1222 COVID-19 vaccine. The material was peripheral blood, obtained 28 days after the second AZD1222 dose. The CDR3 sequence: CASSLVAALYNEQFF. The CDR3, as DNA: TGTGCCAGCAGCTTAGTAGCGGCCCTTTACAATGAGCAGTTCTTC.